These T cell receptor beta chains were read from a single sample in a study of regulatory T cells in long-lasting Graves disease. TCRdb re-derived calls from the multiplex PCR reads in MiXCR, one entry per CDR3 protein. The sample includes a few hundred thousand distinct CDR3 sequences, 16% seen only once; the top ten take approximately 30%. Another study also made use of these data, one on T cells in Graves' hyperthyroidism and ophthalmopathy.

The source material was peripheral blood mononuclear cells (PBMCs), sampled at new diagnosis, from a patient treated with antithyroid drugs. Source of these receptors: a middle-aged man with Graves disease. Each CDR3 is given with its conserved first and last residue.

TRBJ2-7 TRBV6-5 CASSYSRRGLEQYF
TRBJ2-5 TRBV12-5 CASLRGETQYF
TRBJ2-1 TRBV9 CASSVEVGQGSYNEQFF
TRBJ1-6 TRBV2 CASRDRIGSPLHF
TRBJ2-3 TRBV27 CASSSSPGQGSGTDTQYF
TRBJ2-1 TRBV7-9 CASSLMGLGNEQFF
TRBJ1-4 TRBV5-6 CASSLGTGPEKLFF
TRBJ1-3 TRBV5-1 CASSLGTGDGNTIYF
TRBJ1-2 TRBV9 CASSVAGRQPYGYTF
TRBJ2-2 TRBV5-1 CASSFETSANTGELFF
TRBJ2-3 TRBV4-3 CASSQDFGADTQYF